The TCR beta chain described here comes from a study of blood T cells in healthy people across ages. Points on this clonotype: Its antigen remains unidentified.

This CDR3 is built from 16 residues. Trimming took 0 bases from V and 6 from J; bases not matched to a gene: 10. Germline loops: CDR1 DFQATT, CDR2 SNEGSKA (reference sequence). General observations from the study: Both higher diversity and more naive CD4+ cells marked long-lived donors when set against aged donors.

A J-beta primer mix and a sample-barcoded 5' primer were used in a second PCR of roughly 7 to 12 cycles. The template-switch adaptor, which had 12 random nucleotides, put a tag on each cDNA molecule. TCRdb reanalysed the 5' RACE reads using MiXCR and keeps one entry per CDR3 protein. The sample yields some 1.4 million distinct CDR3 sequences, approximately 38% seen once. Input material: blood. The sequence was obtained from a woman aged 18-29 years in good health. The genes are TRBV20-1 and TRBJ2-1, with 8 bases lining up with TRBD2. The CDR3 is CSARDDSGRNRNEQFF. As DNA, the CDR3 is TGCAGTGCTAGAGACGACAGCGGGAGAAACCGCAATGAGCAGTTCTTC.